The clone carrying this T cell receptor beta chain has just a few counts. Losses at the gene ends were 2 bases for V and 2 bases for J; bases not matched to a gene: 1. The CDR3 has 14 residues. Germline CDR1 is KGHSH and CDR2 is LQKENI. In the original processing: Estimation of nucleated cell counts was performed using reference gene primer amplification. Repertoires were generated with immunoSEQ multiplex PCR, while TCRdb's copy carries only in-frame clones and drops some. The V and J calls and clone size were taken over from that table, and D and trimming were inferred from the DNA. This table holds more than 150,000 clones, 80% to 90% found once. This sample is drawn from a study of blood T cell repertoires in COVID-19. Study information: Whether acute or convalescent, the COVID-19 samples came from the United States, Italy and Spain. The cDNA or gDNA used as material had been derived from T cells, B-cell-depleted T cells, or PBMCs.

Sequencing used peripheral blood. This TCR was recovered from a man between 40 and 49 years old with active or convalescent COVID-19. The J gene is TRBJ2-7, the V gene TRBV18; 9 bases fit TRBD1. The CDR3 DNA reads TGTGCCAGCTCACCAGGGACAGGGACCTACGAGCAGTACTTC. It is translated as CASSPGTGTYEQYF.